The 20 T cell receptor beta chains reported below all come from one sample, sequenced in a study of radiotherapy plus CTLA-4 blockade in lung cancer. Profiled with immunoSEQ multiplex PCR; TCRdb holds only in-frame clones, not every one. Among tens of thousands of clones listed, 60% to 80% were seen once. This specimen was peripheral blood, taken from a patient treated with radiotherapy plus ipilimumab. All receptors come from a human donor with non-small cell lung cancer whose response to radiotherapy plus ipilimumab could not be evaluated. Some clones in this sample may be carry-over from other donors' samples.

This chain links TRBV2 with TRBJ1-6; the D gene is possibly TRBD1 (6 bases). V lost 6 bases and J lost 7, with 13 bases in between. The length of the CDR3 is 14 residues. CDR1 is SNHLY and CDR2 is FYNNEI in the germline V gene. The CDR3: CASRGQLANSPLHF. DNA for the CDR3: TGTGCCAGCAGAGGACAGTTGGCGAATTCACCCCTCCACTTT.

CDR3 sequence (DNA): TGTGCCAGCAGTGAAGAGGTATGGACAGGGAGTTCCTACGAGCAGTACTTC. Translating it yields CASSEEVWTGSSYEQYF. J is TRBJ2-7 and V is TRBV6-1, with 8 bases matching TRBD1. The V gene's germline CDR1 is MNHNS and CDR2 SASEGT. J was trimmed by 1 base and V by 1 base; bases with no gene match: 9. CDR3 length: 17 amino acids.

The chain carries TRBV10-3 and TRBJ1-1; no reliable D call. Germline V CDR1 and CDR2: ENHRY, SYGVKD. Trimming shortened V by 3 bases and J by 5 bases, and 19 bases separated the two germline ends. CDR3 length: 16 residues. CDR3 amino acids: CAISERGRILGTEAFF. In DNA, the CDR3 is TGTGCCATCAGTGAACGCGGCAGAATTCTAGGAACTGAAGCTTTCTTT.

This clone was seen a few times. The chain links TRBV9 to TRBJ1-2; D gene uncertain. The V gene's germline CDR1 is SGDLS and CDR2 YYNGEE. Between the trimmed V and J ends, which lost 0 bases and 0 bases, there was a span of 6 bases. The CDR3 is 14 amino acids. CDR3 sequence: CASSVGIANYGYTF. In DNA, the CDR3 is TGTGCCAGCAGCGTAGGAATAGCTAACTATGGCTACACCTTC. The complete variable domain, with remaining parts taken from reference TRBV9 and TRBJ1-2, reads DSGVTQTPKHLITATGQRVTLRCSPRSGDLSVYWYQQSLDQGLQFLIQYYNGEERAKGNILERFSAQQFPDLHSELNLSSLELGDSALYFCASSVGIANYGYTFGSGTRLTVV.

CDR3 sequence (DNA): TGTGCCAGCGGCAAGACAGGGGGCTATCAGCCCCAGCATTTT. Amino acids: CASGKTGGYQPQHF. The V gene is TRBV2, the J gene TRBJ1-5, with 10 nucleotides matching TRBD1. This CDR3 is 14 amino acids long. Germline CDR1 is SNHLY and CDR2 is FYNNEI. V lost 8 bases, J lost 5 bases, and 6 bases stayed unmatched.

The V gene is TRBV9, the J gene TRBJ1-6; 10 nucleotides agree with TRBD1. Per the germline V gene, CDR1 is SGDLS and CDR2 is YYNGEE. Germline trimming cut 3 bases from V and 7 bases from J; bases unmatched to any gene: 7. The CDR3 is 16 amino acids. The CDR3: CASSARGQGPNSPLHF. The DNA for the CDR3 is TGTGCCAGCAGCGCCCGGGGACAGGGGCCCAATTCACCCCTCCACTTT.

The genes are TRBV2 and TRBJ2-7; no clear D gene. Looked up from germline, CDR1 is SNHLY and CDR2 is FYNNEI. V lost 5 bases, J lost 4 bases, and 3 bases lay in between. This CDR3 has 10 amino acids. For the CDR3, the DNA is TGTGCCAGCAGTTCTTACGAGCAGTACTTC. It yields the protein CASSSYEQYF.

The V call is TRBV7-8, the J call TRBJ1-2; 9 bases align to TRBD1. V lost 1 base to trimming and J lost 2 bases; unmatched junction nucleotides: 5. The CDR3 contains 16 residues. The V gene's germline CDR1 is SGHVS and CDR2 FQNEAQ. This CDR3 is CASSLGGQGVNYGYTF. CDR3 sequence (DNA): TGTGCCAGCAGCTTAGGGGGACAGGGAGTCAACTATGGCTACACCTTC.

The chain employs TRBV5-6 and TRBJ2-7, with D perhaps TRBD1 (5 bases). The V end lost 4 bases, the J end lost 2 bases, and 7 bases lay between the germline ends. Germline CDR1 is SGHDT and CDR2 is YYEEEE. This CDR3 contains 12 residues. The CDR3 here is CASSLRAYEQYF. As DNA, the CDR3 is TGTGCCAGCAGCCTCAGGGCCTACGAGCAGTACTTC.

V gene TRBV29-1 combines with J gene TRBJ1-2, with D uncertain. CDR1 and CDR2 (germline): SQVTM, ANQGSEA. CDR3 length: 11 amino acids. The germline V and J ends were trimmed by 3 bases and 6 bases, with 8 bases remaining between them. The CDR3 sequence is CSVDRNNGYTF. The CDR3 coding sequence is TGCAGCGTTGACAGGAACAATGGCTACACCTTC.

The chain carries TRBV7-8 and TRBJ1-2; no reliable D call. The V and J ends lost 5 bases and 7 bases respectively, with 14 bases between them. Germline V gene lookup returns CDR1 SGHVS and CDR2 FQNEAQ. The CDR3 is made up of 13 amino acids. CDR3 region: CASSPQLPLGYTF. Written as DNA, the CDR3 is TGTGCCAGCAGCCCTCAGTTACCCCTTGGCTACACCTTC.

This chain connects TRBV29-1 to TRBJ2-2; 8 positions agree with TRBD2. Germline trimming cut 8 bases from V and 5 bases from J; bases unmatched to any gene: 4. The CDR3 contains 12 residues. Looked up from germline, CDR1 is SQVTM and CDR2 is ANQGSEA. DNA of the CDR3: TGCAGCCTGCAGCGGGGGACCGGGGAGCTGTTTTTT. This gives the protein CSLQRGTGELFF.

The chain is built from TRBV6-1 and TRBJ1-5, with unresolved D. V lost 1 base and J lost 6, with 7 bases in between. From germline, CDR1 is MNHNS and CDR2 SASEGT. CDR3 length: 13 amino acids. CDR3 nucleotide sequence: TGTGCCAGCAGTGAAGGTCCGGGTCAGCCCCAGCATTTT. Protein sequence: CASSEGPGQPQHF.

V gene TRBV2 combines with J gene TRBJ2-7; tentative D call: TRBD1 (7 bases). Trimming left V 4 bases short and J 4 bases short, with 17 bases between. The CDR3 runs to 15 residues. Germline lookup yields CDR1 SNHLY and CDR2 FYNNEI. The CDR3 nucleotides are TGTGCCAGCAGTGTAGGAGGGGGCGCGTCGTACGAGCAGTACTTC. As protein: CASSVGGGASYEQYF.

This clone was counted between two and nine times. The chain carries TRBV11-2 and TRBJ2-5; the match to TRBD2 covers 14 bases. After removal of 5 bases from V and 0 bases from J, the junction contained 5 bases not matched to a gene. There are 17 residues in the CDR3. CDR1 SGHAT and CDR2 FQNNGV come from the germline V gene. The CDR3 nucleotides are TGTGCCAGCAGCGAGGGACTAGCGGGGGTCTACCAAGAGACCCAGTACTTC. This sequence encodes CASSEGLAGVYQETQYF. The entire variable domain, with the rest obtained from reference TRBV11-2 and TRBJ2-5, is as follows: EAGVAQSPRYKIIEKRQSVAFWCNPISGHATLYWYQQILGQGPKLLIQFQNNGVVDDSQLPKDRFSAERLKGVDSTLKIQPAKLEDSAVYLCASSEGLAGVYQETQYFGPGTRLLVL.

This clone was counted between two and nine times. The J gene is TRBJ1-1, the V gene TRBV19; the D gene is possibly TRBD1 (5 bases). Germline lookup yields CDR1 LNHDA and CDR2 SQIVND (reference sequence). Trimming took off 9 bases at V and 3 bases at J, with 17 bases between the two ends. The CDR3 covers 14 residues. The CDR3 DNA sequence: TGTGCCAGCCGGGCCGCCGGGACTCACACTGAAGCTTTCTTT. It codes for CASRAAGTHTEAFF.

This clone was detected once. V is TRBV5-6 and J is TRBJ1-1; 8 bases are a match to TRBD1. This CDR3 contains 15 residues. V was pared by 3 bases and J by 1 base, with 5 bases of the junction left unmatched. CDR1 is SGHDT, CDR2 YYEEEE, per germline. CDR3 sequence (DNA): TGTGCCAGCAGCTCGTTGGACAGGGCGAACACTGAAGCTTTCTTT. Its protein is CASSSLDRANTEAFF. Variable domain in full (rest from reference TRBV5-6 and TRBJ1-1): DAGVTQSPTHLIKTRGQQVTLRCSPKSGHDTVSWYQQALGQGPQFIFQYYEEEERQRGNFPDRFSGHQFPNYSSELNVNALLLGDSALYLCASSSLDRANTEAFFGQGTRLTVV.

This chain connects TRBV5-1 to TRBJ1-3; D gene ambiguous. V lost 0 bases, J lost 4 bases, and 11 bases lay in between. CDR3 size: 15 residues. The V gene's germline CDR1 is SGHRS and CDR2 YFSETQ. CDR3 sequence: CASSLDAGSGNTIYF. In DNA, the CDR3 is TGCGCCAGCAGCTTGGACGCGGGGTCGGGAAACACCATATATTTT.

CDR3 sequence: CASSTNGGDYGYTF. The CDR3 bases are TGTGCCAGCAGCACGAACGGGGGTGACTATGGCTACACCTTC. This chain links TRBV28 with TRBJ1-2; D perhaps matches TRBD1 (5 bases). CDR1 and CDR2 from the germline V gene are MDHEN and SYDVKM. The CDR3 is 14 amino acids. The V end was cut by 6 bases, the J end by 3 bases, with 14 bases between.

The CDR3 protein is CASRDSFGNQPQHF. CDR3 in DNA: TGTGCCAGCAGGGACAGTTTCGGCAATCAGCCCCAGCATTTT. V is TRBV2 and J is TRBJ1-5; the D gene is possibly TRBD1 (6 bases). CDR3 length: 14 amino acids. The ends were cut back, 6 bases at V and 2 bases at J, with 11 bases in the middle. In germline, CDR1 is SNHLY, CDR2 FYNNEI.